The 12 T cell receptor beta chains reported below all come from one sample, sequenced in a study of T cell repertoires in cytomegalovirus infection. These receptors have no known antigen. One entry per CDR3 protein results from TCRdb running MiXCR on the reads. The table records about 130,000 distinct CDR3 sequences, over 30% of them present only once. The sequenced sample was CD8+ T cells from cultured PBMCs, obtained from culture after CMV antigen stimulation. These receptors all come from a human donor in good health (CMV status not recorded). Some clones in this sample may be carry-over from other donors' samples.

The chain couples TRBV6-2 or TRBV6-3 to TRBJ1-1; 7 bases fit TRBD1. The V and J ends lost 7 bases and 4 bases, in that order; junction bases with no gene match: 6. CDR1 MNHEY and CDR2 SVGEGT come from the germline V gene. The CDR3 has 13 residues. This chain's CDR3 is CASTQGGGTEAFF. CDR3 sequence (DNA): TGTGCCAGCACCCAGGGGGGGGGCACTGAAGCTTTCTTT.

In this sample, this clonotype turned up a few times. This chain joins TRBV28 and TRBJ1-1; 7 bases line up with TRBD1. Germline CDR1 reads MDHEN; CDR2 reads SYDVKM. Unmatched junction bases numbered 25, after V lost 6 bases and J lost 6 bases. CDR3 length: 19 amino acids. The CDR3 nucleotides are TGTGCCAGCAGGTTGGGGGGACAGCATACCTGGTGGGCTCAATCTGAAGCTTTCTTT. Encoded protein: CASRLGGQHTWWAQSEAFF. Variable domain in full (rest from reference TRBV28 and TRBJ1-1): DVKVTQSSRYLVKRTGEKVFLECVQDMDHENMFWYRQDPGLGLRLIYFSYDVKMKEKGDIPEGYSVSREKKERFSLILESASTNQTSMYLCASRLGGQHTWWAQSEAFFGQGTRLTVV.

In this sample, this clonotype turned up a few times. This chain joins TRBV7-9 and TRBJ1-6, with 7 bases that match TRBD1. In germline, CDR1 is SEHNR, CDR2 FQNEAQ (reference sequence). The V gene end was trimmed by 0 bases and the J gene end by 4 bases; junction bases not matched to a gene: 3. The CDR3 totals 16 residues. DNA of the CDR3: TGTGCCAGCAGCTTAGCAGGGGGCGTTTATAATTCACCCCTCCACTTT. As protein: CASSLAGGVYNSPLHF.

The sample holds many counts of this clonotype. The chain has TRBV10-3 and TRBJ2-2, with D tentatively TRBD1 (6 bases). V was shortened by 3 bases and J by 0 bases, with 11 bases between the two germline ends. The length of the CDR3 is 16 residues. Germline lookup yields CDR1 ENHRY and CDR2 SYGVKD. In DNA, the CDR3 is TGTGCCATCAGTGACTCGACAGGATCGAACACCGGGGAGCTGTTTTTT. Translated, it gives CAISDSTGSNTGELFF.

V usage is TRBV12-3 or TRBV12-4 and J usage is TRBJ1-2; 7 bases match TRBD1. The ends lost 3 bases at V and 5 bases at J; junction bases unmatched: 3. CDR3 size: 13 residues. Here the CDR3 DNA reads TGTGCCAGCAGTTTTGGGACAGTGTATGGCTACACCTTC. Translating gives CASSFGTVYGYTF.

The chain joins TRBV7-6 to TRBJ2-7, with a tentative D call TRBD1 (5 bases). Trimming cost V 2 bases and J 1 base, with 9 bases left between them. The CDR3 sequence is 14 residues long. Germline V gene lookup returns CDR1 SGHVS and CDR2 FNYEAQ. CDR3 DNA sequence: TGTGCCAGCAGCTTAACAGGAACTTCCTACGAGCAGTACTTC. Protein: CASSLTGTSYEQYF.

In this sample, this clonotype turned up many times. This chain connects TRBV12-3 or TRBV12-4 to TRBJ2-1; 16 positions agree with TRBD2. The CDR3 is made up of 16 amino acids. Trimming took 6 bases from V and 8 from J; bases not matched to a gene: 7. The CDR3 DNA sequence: TGTGCCAGCAGACTCGGGACTAGCGGGGGGGCGCATGAGCAGTTCTTC. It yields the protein CASRLGTSGGAHEQFF.

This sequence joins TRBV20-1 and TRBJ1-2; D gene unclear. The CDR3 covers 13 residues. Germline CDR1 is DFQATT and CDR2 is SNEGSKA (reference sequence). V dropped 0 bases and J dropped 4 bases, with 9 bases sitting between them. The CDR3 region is CSAREPGTYGYTF. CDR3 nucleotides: TGCAGTGCTAGAGAGCCAGGAACCTATGGCTACACCTTC.

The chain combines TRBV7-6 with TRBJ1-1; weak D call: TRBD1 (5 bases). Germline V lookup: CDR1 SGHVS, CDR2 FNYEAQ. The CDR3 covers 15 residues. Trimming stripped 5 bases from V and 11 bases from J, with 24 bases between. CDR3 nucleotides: TGTGCCAGCAGCCCCCCCATAGGTCCCAGGGCGCGGGCTTTCTTT. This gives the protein CASSPPIGPRARAFF.

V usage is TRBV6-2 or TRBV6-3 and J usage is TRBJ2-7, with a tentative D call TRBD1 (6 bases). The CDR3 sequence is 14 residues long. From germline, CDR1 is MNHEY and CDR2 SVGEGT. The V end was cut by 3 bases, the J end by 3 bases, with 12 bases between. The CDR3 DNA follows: TGTGCCAGCAGTTATCTGGACAGAGACTACGAGCAGTACTTC. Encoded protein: CASSYLDRDYEQYF.

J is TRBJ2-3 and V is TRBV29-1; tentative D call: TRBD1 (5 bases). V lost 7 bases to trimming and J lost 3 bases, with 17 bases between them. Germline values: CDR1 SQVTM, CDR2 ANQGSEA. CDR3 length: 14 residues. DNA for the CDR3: TGCAGCGCGACCCCAGAAGGGGTGACAGATACGCAGTATTTT. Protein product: CSATPEGVTDTQYF.

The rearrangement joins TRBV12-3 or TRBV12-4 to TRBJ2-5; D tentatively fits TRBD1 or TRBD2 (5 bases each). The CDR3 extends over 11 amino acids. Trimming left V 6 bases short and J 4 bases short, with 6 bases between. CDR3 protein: CASSGAETQYF. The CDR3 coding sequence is TGTGCCAGCAGCGGGGCAGAGACCCAGTACTTC.